This entry describes one TCR beta chain. Trimming stripped 0 bases from V and 4 bases from J, with 18 bases between. This CDR3 comprises 17 residues. Germline values: CDR1 SGHDN, CDR2 FVKESK. This entry comes from a study of shared clonotypes between healthy human individuals. Clones were read by immunoSEQ multiplex PCR, and TCRdb kept only the in-frame ones, dropping some. The sample carries hundreds of thousands of clones, roughly nine tenths recorded once. Naive CD8 cells lacked CD45RO and underwent positive selection for CCR7, leaving out terminally differentiated effector memory CD45RA+ cells. The clonotype originates from a young man in good health. The chain recombines TRBV14 with TRBJ2-5; D is unclear. Sequencing used naive CD8+ T cells sorted from blood. This CDR3 reads CASSQEFSAPLGETQYF. DNA of the CDR3: TGTGCCAGCAGCCAAGAGTTCTCAGCCCCCCTTGGAGAGACCCAGTACTTC.